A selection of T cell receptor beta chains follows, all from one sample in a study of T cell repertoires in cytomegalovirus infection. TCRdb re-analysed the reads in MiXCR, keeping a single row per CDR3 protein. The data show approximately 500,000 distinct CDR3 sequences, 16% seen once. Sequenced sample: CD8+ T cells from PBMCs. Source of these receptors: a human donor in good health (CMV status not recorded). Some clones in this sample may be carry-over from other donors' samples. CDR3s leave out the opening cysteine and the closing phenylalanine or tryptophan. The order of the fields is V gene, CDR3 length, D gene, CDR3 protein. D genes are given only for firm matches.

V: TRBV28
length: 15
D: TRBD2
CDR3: ASSLRLAALYYNEQF

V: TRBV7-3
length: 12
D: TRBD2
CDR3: ASSSYGGTDTQY

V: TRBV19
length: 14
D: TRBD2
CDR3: ASTDEGGRGYNEQF

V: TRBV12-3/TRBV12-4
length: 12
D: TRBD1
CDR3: ASSLDRIYTEAF

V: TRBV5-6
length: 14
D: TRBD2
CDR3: ASSPPGEGLYNEQF

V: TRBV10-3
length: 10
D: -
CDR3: ATRGTLDEQF

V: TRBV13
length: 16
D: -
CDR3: ASSPLSSQGPYTDTQY

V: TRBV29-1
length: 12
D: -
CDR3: SAVAGDSNQPQH

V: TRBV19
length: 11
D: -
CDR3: ASNGDQYTEAF

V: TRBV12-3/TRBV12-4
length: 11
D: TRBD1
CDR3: ASSEGTGGEAF

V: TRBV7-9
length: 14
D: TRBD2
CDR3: ASSRPRTSGYNEQF

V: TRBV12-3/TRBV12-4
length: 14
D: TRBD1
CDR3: ASRYSGDRGYTEAF

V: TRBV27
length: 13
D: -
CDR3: ASSFGRDSSYEQY

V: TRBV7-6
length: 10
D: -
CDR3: ASSSWCPEAF

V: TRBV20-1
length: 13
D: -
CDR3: SAREGHHSGNTIY

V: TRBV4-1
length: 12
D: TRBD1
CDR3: ASSPGQGAYEQD

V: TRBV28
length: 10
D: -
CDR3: ASSAPGLEQF

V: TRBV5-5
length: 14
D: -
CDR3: ASSPHRSLSPYGYT

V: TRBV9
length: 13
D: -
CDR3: ASSVGGEGDYEQY

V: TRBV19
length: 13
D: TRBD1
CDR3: ASSPWTGSNQPQH

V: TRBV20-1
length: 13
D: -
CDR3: SARAGSVSYNEQF

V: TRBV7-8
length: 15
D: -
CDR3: ASSLVVAASLTDTQY

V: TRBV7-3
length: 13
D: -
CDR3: ASSLGNGNEETQY

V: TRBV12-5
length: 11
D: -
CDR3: ASGPTGGGKLF

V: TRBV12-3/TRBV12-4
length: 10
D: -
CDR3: ATTVGGVDAF

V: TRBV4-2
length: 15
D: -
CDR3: ASSQVSLAGTYNEQF

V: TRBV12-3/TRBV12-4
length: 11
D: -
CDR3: ASSLVVNHEQY

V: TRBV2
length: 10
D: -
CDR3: ASTGGLYEQY

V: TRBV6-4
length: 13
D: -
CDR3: ASSDSNGHTDTQY

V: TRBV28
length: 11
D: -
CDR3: ASSYTRDTEAF

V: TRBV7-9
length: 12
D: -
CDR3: ASSHPGVQETQY

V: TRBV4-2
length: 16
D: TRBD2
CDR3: ASSQDLWTSGASSEQF

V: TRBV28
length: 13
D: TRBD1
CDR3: ASSLLTGSNTEAF

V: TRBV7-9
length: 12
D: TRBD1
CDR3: ASSGGTGTAEQY

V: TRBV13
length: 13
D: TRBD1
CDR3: ASSLGGQGALEQY

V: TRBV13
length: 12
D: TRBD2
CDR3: ASSPGLVPYEQY

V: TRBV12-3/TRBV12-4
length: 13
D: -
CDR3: ASSFMTGGWEKLF

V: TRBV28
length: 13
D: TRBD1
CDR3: ASSPRTGWSSPLH

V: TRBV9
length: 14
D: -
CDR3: ASSGPGSAHYNEQF

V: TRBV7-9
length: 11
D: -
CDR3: ASSQGWNEKLF

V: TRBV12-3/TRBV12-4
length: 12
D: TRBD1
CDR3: ASSLRQGGNEQF

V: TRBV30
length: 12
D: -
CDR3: AWSMEAWGYGYT

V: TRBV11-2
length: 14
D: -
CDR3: ASSLSFRAGANVLT

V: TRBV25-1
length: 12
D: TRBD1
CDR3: ASRVRGPLDTQY

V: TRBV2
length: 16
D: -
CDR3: ASSEALQWAEGGNEQF

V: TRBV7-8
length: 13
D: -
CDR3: ASSPRTGVEGEQY

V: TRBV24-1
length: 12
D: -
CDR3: ATSDPGFHNEQF

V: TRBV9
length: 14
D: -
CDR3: ASSEEGSASTDTQY

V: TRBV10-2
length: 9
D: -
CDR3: ASGDGEKLF

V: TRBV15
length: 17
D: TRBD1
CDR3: ATSSTGQGEGLRSDTIY

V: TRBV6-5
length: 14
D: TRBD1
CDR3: ASSYSTGQPAYEQY